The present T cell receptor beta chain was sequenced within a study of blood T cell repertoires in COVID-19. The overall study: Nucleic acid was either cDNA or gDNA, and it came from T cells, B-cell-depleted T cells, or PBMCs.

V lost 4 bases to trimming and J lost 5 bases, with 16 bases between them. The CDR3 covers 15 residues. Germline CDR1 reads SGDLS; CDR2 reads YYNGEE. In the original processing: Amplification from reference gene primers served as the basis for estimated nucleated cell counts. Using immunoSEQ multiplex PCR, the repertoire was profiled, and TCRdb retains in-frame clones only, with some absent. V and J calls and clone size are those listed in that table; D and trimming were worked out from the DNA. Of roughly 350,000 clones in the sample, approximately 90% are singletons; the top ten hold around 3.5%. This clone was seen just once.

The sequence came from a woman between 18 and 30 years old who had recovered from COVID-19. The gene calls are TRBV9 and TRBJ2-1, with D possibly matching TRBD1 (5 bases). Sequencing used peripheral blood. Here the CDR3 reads CASSPKWGADNEQFF. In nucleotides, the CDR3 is TGTGCCAGCAGCCCAAAGTGGGGCGCAGACAATGAGCAGTTCTTC.